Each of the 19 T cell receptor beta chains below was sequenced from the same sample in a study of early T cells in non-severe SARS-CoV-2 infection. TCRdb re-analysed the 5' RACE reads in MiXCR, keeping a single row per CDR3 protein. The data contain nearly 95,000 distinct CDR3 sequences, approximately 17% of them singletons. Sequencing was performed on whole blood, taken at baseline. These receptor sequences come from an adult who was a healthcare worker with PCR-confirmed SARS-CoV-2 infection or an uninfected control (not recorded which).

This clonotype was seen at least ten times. CDR3 in amino acids: CASRFLGSYNEQFF. CDR3 coding DNA: TGTGCCAGCAGGTTCTTGGGGTCCTACAATGAGCAGTTCTTC. This chain connects TRBV12-3 or TRBV12-4 to TRBJ2-1, with D uncertain. Trimming pared 6 bases from V and 1 base from J, leaving 10 bases between. The CDR3 contains 14 residues.

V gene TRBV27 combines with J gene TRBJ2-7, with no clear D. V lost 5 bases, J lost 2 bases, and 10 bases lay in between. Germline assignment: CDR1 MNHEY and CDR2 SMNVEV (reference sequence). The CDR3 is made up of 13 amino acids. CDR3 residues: CASSDIAAYEQYF. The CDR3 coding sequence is TGTGCCAGCAGTGATATAGCCGCCTACGAGCAGTACTTC.

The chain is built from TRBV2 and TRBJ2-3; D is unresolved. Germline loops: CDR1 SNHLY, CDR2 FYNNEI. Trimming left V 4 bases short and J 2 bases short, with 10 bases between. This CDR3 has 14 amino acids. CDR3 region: CASSVGYNTDTQYF. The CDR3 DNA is TGTGCCAGCAGTGTTGGGTATAACACAGATACGCAGTATTTT.

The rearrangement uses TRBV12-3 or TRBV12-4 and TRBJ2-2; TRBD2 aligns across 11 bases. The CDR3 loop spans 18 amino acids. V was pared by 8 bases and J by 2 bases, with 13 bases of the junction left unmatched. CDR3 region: CASRRAVAGGINTGELFF. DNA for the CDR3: TGTGCCAGCCGCCGCGCGGTAGCGGGAGGGATTAACACCGGGGAGCTGTTTTTT.

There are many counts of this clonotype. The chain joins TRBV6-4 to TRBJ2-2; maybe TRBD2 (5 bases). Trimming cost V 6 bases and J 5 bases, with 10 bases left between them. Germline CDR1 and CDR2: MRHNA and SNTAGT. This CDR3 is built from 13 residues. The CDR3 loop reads CASSPAGTGELFF. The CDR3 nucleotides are TGTGCCAGCAGCCCCGCGGGTACCGGGGAGCTGTTTTTT.

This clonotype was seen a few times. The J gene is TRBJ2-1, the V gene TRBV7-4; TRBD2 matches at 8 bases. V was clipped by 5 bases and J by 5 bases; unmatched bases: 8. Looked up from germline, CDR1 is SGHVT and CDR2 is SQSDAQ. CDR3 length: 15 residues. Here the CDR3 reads CASSATGTRDNEQFF. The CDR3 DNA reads TGTGCCAGCAGCGCTACCGGGACTAGAGACAATGAGCAGTTCTTC.

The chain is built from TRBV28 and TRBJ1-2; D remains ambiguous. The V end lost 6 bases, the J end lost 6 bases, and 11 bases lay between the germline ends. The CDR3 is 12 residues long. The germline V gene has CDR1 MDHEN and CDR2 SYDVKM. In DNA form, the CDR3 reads TGTGCCAGCAGCTTTGGGAGCCATGGCTACACCTTC. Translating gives CASSFGSHGYTF.

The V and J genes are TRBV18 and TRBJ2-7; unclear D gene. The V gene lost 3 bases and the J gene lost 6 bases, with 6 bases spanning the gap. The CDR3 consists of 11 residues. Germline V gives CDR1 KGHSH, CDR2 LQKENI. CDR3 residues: CASSPSSEQYF. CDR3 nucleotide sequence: TGTGCCAGCTCACCGAGCTCCGAGCAGTACTTC.

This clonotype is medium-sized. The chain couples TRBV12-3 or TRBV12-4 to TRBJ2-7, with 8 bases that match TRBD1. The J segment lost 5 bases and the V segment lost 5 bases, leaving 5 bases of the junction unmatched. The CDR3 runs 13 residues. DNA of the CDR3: TGTGCCAGCAGTCCCGGACAGGGCCACGAGCAGTACTTC. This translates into CASSPGQGHEQYF.

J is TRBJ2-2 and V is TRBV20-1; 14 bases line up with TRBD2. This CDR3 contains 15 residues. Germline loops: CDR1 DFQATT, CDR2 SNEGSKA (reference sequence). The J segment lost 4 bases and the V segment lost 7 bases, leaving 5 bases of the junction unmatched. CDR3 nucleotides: TGCAGTGGACTAGCGGGAGGGTGGGGCACCGGGGAGCTGTTTTTT. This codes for CSGLAGGWGTGELFF.

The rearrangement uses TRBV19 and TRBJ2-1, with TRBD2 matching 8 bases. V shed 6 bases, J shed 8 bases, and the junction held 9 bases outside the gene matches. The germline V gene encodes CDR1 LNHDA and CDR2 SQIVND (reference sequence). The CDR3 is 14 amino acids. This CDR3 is CASRLAGRDHEQFF. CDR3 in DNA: TGTGCCAGTAGATTAGCGGGAAGGGATCATGAGCAGTTCTTC.

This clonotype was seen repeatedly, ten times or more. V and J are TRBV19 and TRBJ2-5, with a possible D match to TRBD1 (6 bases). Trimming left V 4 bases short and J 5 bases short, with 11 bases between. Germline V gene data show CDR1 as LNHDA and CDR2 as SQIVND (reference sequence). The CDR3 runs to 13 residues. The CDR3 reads CASSKGHLETQYF. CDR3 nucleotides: TGTGCCAGTAGTAAGGGACACCTGGAGACCCAGTACTTC.

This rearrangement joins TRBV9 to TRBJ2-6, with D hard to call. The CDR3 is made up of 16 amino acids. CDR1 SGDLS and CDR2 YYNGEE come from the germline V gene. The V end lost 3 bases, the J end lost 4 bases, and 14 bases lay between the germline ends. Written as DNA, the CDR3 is TGTGCCAGCAGCGCATTCTTGGGCTTGGGGGCCAACGTCCTGACTTTC. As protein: CASSAFLGLGANVLTF.

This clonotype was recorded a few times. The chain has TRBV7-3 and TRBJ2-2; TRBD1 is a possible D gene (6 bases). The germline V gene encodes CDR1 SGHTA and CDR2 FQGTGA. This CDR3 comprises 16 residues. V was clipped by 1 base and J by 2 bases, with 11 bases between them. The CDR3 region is CASSLNPGHNTGELFF. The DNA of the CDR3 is TGTGCCAGCAGCTTAAATCCGGGACACAACACCGGGGAGCTGTTTTTT.

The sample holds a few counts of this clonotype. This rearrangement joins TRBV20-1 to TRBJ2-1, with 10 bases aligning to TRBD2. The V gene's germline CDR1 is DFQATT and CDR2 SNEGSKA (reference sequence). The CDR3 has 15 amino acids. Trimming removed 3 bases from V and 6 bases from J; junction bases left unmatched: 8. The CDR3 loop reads CSASKLAGVFNEQFF. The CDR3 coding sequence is TGCAGTGCTAGTAAGCTAGCGGGAGTATTCAATGAGCAGTTCTTC.

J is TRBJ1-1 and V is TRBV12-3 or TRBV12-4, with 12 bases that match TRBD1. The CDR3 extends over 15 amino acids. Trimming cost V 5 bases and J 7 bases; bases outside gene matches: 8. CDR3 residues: CASSLAGQGADEAFF. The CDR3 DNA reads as TGTGCCAGCAGTCTCGCGGGACAGGGGGCAGATGAAGCTTTCTTT.

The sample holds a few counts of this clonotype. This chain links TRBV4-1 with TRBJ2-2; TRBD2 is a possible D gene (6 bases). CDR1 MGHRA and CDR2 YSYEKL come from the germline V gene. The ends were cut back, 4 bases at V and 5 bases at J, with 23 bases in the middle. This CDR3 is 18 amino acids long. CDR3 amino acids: CASSLPGLRTAGTGELFF. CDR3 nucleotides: TGCGCCAGCAGCCTACCGGGACTTCGAACAGCAGGGACCGGGGAGCTGTTTTTT.

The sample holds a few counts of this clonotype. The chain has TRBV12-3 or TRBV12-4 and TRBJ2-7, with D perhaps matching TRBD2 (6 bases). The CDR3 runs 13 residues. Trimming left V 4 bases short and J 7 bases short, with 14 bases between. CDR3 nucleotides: TGTGCCAGCAGTTGGACTGCCGGGGGAGAGCAGTACTTC. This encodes CASSWTAGGEQYF.

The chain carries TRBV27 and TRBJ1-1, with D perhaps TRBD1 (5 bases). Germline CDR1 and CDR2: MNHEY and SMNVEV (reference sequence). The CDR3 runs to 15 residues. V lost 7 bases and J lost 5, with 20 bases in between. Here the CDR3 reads CASTPTQGVITEAFF. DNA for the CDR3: TGTGCCAGCACCCCCACTCAGGGTGTTATTACTGAAGCTTTCTTT.